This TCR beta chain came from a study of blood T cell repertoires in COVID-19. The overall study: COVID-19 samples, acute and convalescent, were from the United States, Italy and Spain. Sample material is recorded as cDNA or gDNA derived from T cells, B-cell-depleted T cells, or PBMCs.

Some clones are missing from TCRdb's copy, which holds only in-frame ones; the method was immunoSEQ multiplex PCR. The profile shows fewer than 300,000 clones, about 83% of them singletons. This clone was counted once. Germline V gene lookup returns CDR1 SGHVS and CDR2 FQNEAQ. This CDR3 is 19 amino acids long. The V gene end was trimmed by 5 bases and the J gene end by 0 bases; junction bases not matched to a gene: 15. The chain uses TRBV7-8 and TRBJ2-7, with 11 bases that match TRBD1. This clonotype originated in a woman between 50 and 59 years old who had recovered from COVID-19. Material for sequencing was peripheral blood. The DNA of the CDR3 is TGTGCCAGCAGCCCGTATACGTCCGCCGGGACAGGGGGCTCCTACGAGCAGTACTTC. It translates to CASSPYTSAGTGGSYEQYF. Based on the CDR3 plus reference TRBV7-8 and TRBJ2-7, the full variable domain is GAGVSQSPRYKVAKRGQDVALRCDPISGHVSLFWYQQALGQGPEFLTYFQNEAQLDKSGLPSDRFFAERPEGSVSTLKIQRTQQEDSAVYLCASSPYTSAGTGGSYEQYFGPGTRLTVT.